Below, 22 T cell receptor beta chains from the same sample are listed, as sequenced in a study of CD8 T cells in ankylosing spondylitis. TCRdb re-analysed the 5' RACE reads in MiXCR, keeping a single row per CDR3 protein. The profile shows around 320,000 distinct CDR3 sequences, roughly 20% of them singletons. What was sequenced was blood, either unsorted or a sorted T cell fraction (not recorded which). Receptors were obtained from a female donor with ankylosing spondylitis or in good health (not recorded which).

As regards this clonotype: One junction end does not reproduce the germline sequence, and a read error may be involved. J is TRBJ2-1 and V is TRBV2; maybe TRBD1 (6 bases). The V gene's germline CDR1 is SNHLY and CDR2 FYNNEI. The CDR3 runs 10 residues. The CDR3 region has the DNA TGTGCCAGCAGTGAAACAGGGTGCGCCTTC. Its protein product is CASSETGCAF. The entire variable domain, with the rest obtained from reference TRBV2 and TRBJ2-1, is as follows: EPEVTQTPSHQVTQMGQEVILRCVPISNHLYFYWYRQILGQKVEFLVSFYNNEISEKSEIFDDQFSVERPDGSNFTLKIRSTKLEDSAMYFCASSETGCAFGPGTRLTVL.

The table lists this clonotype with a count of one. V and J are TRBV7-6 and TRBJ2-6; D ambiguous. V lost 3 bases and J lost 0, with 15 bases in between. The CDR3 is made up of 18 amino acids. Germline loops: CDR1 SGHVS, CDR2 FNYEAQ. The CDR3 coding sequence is TGTGCCAGCAGCTTGGGCTGGCGTCTCAGCTCTGGGGCCAACGTCCTGACTTTC. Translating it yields CASSLGWRLSSGANVLTF.

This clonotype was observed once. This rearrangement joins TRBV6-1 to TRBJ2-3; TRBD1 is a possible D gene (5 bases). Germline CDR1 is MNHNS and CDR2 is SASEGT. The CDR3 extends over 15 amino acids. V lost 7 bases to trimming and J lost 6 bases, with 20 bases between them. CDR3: CASNHNQGMGDTQYF. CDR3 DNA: TGTGCCAGCAACCACAACCAGGGAATGGGGGATACGCAGTATTTT.

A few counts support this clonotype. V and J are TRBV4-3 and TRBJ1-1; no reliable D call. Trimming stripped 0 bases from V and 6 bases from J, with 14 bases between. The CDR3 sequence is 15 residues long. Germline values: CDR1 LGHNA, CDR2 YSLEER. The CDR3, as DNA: TGCGCCAGCAGCCAAGAAGATGGAAGGGTAGCTGAAGCTTTCTTT. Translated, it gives CASSQEDGRVAEAFF.

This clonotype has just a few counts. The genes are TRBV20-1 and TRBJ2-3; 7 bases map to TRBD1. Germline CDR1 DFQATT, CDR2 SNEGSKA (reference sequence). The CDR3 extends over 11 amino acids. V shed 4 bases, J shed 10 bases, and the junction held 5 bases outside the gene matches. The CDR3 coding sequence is TGCAGTGCTAAGACAGGGCAGGCGCAGTATTTT. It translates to CSAKTGQAQYF.

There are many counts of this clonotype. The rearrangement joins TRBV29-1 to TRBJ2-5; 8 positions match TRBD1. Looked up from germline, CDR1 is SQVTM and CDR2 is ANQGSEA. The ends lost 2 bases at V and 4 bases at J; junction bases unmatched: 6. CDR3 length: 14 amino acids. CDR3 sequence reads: CSVEQGAWGETQYF. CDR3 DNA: TGCAGCGTTGAACAGGGGGCCTGGGGAGAGACCCAGTACTTC.

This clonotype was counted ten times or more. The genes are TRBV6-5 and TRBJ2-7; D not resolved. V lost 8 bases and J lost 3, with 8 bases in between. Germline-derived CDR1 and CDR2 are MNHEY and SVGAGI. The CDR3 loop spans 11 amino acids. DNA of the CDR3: TGTGCCAGCGGTAAGCGCTACGAGCAGTACTTC. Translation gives CASGKRYEQYF.

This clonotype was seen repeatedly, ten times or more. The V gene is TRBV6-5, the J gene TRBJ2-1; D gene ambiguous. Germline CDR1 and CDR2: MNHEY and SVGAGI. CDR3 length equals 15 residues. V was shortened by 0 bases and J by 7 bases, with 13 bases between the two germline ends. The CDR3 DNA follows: TGTGCCAGCAGTTACTCAGAGCTAGATGAAAATGAGCAGTTCTTC. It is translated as CASSYSELDENEQFF.

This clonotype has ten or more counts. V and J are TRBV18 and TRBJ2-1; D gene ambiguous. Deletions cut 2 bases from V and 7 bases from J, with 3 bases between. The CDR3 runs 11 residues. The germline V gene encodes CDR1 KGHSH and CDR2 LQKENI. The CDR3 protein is CASSPDNEQFF. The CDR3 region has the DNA TGTGCCAGCTCACCAGATAATGAGCAGTTCTTC.

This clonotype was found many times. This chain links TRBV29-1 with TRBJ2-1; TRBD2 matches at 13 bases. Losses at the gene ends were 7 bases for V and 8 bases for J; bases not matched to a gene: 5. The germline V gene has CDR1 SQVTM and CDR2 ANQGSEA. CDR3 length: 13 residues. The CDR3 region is CSAGTSGTYEQFF. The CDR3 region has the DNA TGCAGCGCCGGGACTAGCGGGACCTATGAGCAGTTCTTC.

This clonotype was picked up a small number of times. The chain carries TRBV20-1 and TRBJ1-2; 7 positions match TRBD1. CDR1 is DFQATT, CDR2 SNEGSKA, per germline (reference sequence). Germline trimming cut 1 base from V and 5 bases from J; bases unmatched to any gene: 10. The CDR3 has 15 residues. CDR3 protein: CSARAYPTGNYGYTF. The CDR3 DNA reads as TGCAGTGCTAGAGCTTACCCGACAGGGAATTATGGCTACACCTTC.

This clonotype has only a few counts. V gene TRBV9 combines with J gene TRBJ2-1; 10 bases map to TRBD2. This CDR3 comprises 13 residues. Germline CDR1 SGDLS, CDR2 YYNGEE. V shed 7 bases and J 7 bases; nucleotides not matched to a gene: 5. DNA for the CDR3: TGTGCCAGCTCTCTAGCGGGAGCTAATGAGCAGTTCTTC. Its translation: CASSLAGANEQFF. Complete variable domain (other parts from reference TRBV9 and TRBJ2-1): DSGVTQTPKHLITATGQRVTLRCSPRSGDLSVYWYQQSLDQGLQFLIQYYNGEERAKGNILERFSAQQFPDLHSELNLSSLELGDSALYFCASSLAGANEQFFGPGTRLTVL.

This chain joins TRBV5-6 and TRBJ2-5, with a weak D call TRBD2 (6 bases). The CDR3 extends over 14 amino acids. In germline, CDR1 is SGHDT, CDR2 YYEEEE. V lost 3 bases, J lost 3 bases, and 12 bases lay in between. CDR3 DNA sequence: TGTGCCAGCAGCTCGACGGGACTGGAAGAGACCCAGTACTTC. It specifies CASSSTGLEETQYF.

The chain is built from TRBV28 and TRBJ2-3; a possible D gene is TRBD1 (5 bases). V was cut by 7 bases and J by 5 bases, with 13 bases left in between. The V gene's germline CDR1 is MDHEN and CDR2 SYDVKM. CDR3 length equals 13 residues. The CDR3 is CASTTDIGDTQYF. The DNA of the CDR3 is TGTGCCAGCACAACGGACATCGGAGATACGCAGTATTTT.

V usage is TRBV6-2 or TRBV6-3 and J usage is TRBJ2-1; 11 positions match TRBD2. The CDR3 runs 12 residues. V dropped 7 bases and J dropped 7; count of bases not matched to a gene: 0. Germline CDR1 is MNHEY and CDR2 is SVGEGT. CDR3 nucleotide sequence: TGTGCCAGCACTAGCGGGAGGAATGAGCAGTTCTTC. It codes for CASTSGRNEQFF.

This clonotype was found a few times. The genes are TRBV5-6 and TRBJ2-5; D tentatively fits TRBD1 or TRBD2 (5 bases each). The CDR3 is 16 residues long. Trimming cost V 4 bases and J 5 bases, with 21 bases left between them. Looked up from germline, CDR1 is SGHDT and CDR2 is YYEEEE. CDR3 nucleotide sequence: TGTGCCAGCAGCACCCAGCGTTACCCCGGGGCGGAGACCCAGTACTTC. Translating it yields CASSTQRYPGAETQYF. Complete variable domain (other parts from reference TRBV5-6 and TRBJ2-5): DAGVTQSPTHLIKTRGQQVTLRCSPKSGHDTVSWYQQALGQGPQFIFQYYEEEERQRGNFPDRFSGHQFPNYSSELNVNALLLGDSALYLCASSTQRYPGAETQYFGPGTRLLVL.

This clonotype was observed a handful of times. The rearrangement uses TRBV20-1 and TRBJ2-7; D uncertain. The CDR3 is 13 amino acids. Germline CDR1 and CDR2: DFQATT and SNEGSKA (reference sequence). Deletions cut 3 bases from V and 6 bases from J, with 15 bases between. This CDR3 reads CSASPPGPAEQYF. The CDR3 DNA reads TGCAGTGCTAGCCCCCCCGGACCTGCCGAGCAGTACTTC.

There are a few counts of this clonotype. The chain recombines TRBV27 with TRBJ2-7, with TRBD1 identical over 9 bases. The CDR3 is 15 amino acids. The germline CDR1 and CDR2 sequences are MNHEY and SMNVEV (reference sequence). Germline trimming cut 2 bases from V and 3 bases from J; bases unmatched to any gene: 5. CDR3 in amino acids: CASSLMGTGSYEQYF. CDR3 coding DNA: TGTGCCAGCAGTTTAATGGGGACAGGGAGCTACGAGCAGTACTTC.

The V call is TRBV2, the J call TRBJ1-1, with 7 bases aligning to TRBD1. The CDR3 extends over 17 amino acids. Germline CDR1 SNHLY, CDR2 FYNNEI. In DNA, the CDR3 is TGTACCATCTGCCAAATCCGGGACAGCTGGGGGTCCACTGAAGCTTTCTTT. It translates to CTICQIRDSWGSTEAFF. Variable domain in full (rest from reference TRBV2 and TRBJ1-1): EPEVTQTPSHQVTQMGQEVILRCVPISNHLYFYWYRQILGQKVEFLVSFYNNEISEKSEIFDDQFSVERPDGSNFTLKIRSTKLEDSAMYFCTICQIRDSWGSTEAFFGQGTRLTVV.

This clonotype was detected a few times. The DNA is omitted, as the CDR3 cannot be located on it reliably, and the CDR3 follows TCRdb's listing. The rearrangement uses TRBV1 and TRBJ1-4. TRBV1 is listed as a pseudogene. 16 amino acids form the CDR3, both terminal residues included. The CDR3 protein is CTSSQGAVPPGKTVFF.

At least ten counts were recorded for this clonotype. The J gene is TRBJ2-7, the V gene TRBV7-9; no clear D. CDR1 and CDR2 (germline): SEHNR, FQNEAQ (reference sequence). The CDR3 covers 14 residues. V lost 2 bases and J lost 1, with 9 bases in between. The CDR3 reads CASSLSGRSYEQYF. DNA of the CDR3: TGTGCCAGCAGCTTATCCGGCAGATCCTACGAGCAGTACTTC.

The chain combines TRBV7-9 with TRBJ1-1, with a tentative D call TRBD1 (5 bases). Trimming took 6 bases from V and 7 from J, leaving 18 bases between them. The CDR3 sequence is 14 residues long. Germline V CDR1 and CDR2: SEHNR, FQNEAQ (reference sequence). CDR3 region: CASRRSAGTIEAFF. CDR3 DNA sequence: TGTGCCAGCAGGCGATCGGCGGGGACCATTGAAGCTTTCTTT.